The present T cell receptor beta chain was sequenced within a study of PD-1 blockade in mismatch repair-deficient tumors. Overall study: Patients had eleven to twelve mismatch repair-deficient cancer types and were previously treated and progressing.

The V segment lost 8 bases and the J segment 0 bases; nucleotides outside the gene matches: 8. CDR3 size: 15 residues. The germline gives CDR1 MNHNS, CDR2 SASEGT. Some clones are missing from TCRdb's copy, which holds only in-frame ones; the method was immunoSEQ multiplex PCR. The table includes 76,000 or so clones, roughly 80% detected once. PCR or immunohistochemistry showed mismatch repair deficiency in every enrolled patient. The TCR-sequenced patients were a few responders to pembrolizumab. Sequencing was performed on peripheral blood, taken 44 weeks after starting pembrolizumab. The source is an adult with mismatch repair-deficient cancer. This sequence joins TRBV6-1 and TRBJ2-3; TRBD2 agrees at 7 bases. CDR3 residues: CASGRLAGSTDTQYF. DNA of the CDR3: TGTGCCAGCGGAAGACTAGCCGGTAGCACAGATACGCAGTATTTT.